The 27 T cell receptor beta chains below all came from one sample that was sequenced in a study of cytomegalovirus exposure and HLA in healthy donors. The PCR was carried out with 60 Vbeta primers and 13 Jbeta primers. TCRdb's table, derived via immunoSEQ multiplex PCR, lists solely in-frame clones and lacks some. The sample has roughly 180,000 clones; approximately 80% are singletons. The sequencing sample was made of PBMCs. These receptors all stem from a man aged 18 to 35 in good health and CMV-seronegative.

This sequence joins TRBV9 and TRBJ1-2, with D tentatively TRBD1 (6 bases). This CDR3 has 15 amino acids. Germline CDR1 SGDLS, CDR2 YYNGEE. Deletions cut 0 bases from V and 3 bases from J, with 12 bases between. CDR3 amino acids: CASSVAEGVYYGYTF. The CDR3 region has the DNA TGTGCCAGCAGCGTAGCCGAGGGGGTCTACTATGGCTACACCTTC.

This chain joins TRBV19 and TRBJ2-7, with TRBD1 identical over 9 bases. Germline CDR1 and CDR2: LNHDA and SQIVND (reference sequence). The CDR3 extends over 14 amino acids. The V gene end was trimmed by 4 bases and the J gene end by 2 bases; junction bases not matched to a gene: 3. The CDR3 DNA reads TGTGCCAGTAGTAGCGGGACAGGGACCTACGAGCAGTACTTC. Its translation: CASSSGTGTYEQYF.

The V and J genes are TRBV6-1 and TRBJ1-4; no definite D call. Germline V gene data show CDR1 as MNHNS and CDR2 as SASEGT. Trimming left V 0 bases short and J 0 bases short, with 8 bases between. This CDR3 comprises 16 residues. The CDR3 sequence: CASSEAGLATNEKLFF. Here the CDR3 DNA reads TGTGCCAGCAGTGAAGCTGGGCTTGCAACTAATGAAAAACTGTTTTTT.

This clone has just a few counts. CDR3 sequence: CAWTGTGGRAPLHF. The CDR3 nucleotides are TGTGCCTGGACCGGGACAGGGGGCCGAGCACCCCTCCACTTT. The chain joins TRBV30 to TRBJ1-6; TRBD1 aligns across 12 bases. The length of the CDR3 is 14 residues. With V trimmed by 4 bases and J by 11 bases, 6 bases remained unmatched. Germline CDR1 GTSNPN, CDR2 SVGIG (reference sequence). Supplemented by reference TRBV30 and TRBJ1-6, the full variable domain reads SQTIHQWPATLVQPVGSPLSLECTVEGTSNPNLYWYRQAAGRGLQLLFYSVGIGQISSEVPQNLSASRPQDRQFILSSKKLLLSDSGFYLCAWTGTGGRAPLHFGNGTRLTVT.

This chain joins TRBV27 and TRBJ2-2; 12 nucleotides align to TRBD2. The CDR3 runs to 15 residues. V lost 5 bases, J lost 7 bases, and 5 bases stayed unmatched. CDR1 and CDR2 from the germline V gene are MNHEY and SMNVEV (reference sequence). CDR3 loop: CASSILAGGVGELFF. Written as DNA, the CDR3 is TGTGCCAGCAGTATTCTAGCGGGAGGGGTCGGGGAGCTGTTTTTT.

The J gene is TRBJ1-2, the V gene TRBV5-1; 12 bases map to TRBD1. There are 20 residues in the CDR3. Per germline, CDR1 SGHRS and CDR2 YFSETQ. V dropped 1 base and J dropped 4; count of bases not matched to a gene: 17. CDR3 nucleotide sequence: TGCGCCAGCAGCTTGAGTCAGGGACAGGGGGCCCAAACCGTCGTCTATGGCTACACCTTC. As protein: CASSLSQGQGAQTVVYGYTF. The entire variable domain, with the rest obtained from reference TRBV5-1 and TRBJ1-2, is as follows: KAGVTQTPRYLIKTRGQQVTLSCSPISGHRSVSWYQQTPGQGLQFLFEYFSETQRNKGNFPGRFSGRQFSNSRSEMNVSTLELGDSALYLCASSLSQGQGAQTVVYGYTFGSGTRLTVV.

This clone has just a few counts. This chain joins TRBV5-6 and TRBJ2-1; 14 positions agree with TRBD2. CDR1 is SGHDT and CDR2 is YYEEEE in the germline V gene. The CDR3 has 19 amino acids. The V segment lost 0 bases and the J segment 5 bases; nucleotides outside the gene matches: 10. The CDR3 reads CASSLARTSGGTSHNEQFF. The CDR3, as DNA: TGTGCCAGCAGCTTGGCCCGGACTAGCGGGGGGACTTCACACAATGAGCAGTTCTTC.

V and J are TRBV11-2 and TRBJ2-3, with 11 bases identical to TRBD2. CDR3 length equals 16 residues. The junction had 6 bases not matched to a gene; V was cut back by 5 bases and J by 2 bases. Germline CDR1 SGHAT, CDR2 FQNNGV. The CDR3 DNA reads TGTGCCAGCAGCACCCTAGCGGGGGGACTCACAGATACGCAGTATTTT. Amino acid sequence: CASSTLAGGLTDTQYF. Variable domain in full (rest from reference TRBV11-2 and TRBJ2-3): EAGVAQSPRYKIIEKRQSVAFWCNPISGHATLYWYQQILGQGPKLLIQFQNNGVVDDSQLPKDRFSAERLKGVDSTLKIQPAKLEDSAVYLCASSTLAGGLTDTQYFGPGTRLTVL.

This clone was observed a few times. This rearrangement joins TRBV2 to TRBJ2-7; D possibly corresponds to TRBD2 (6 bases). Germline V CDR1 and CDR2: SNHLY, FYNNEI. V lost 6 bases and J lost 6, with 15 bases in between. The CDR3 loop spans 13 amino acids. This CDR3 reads CASSPPGGGEQYF. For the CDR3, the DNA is TGTGCCAGCAGCCCCCCCGGGGGAGGCGAGCAGTACTTC.

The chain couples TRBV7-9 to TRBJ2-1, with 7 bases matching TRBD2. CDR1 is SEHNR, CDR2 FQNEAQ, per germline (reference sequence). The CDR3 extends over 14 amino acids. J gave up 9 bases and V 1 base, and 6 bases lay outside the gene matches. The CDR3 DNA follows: TGTGCCAGCAGCTTAGGCCCGGGAGGCGGTGAGCAGTTCTTC. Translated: CASSLGPGGGEQFF. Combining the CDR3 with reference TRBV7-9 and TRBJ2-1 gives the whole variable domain DTGVSQNPRHKITKRGQNVTFRCDPISEHNRLYWYRQTLGQGPEFLTYFQNEAQLEKSRLLSDRFSAERPKGSFSTLEIQRTEQGDSAMYLCASSLGPGGGEQFFGPGTRLTVL.

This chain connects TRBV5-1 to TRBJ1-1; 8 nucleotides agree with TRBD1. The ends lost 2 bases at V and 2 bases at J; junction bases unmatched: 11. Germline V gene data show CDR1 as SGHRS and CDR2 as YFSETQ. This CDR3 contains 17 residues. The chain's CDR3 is CASSFLLLGQVNTEAFF. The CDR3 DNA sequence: TGCGCCAGCAGCTTCCTGCTGCTGGGACAGGTTAACACTGAAGCTTTCTTT.

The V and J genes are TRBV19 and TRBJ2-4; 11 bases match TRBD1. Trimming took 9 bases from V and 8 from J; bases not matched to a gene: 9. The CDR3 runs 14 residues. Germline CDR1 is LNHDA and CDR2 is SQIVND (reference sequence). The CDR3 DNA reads TGTGCCAGCAGGGACAGGGGGGGACCGTACATTCAGTACTTC. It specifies CASRDRGGPYIQYF. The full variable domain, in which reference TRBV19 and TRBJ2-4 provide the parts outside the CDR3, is DGGITQSPKYLFRKEGQNVTLSCEQNLNHDAMYWYRQDPGQGLRLIYYSQIVNDFQKGDIAEGYSVSREKKESFPLTVTSAQKNPTAFYLCASRDRGGPYIQYFGAGTRLSVL.

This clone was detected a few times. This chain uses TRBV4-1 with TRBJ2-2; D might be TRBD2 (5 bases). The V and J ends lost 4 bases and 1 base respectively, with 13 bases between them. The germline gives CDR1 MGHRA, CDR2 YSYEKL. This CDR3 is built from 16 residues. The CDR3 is CASSLTPGLNTGELFF. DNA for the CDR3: TGCGCCAGCAGCCTGACTCCGGGATTGAACACCGGGGAGCTGTTTTTT.

CDR3 coding DNA: TGTGCCATCAGTGATCCTGTGGGCGGGGGGGATTTTGAGCAGTTCTTC. Its translation: CAISDPVGGGDFEQFF. The rearrangement uses TRBV10-3 and TRBJ2-1; TRBD2 aligns across 9 bases. The germline V gene encodes CDR1 ENHRY and CDR2 SYGVKD. V shed 3 bases and J 9 bases; nucleotides not matched to a gene: 12. The CDR3 extends over 16 amino acids.

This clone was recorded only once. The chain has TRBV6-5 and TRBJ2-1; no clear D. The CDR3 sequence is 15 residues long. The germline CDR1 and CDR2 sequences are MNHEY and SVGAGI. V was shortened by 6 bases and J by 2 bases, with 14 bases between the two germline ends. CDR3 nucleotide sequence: TGTGCCAGCAGCACCACCAGAAACGCCTACAATGAGCAGTTCTTC. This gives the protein CASSTTRNAYNEQFF.

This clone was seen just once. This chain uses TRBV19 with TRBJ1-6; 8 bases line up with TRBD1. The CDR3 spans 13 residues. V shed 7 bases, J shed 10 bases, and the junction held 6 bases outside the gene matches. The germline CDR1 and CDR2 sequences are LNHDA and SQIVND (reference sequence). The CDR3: CASKQGAGSPLHF. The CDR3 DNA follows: TGTGCCAGTAAGCAGGGGGCTGGGTCACCCCTCCACTTT.

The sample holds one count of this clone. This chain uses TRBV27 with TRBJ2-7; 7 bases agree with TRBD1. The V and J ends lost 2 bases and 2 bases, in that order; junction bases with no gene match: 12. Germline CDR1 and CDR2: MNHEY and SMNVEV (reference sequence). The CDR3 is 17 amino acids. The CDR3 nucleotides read TGTGCCAGCAGTTTAGAGGCAGGGGGTATGAAACCCTACGAGCAGTACTTC. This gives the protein CASSLEAGGMKPYEQYF.

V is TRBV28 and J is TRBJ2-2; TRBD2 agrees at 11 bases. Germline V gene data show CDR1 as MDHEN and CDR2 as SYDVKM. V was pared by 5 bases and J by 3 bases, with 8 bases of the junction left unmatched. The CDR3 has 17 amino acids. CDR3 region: CASSAYSGRADTGELFF. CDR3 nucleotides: TGTGCCAGCAGTGCCTATAGCGGGAGGGCCGACACCGGGGAGCTGTTTTTT.

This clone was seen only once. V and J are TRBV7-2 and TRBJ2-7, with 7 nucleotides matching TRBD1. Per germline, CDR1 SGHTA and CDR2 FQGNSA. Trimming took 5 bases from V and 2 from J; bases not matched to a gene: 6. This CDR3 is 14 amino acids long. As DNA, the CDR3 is TGTGCCAGCAGCCCGACAGGGCTCCCCTACGAGCAGTACTTC. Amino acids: CASSPTGLPYEQYF. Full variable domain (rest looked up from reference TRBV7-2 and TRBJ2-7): GAGVSQSPSNKVTEKGKDVELRCDPISGHTALYWYRQSLGQGLEFLIYFQGNSAPDKSGLPSDRFSAERTGGSVSTLTIQRTQQEDSAVYLCASSPTGLPYEQYFGPGTRLTVT.

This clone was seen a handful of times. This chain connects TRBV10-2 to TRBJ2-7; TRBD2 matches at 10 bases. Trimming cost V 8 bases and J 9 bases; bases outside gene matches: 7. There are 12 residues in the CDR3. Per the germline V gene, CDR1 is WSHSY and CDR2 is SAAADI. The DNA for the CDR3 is TGCGCCAGCTCGACTAGCGGGTGGGTGCAGTACTTC. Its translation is CASSTSGWVQYF.

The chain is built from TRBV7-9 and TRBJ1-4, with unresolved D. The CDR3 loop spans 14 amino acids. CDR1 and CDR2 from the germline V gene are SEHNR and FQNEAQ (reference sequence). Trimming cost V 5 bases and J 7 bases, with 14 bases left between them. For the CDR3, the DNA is TGTGCCAGCAGCGTAGGGAAAGGCGGTGAAAAACTGTTTTTT. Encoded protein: CASSVGKGGEKLFF.

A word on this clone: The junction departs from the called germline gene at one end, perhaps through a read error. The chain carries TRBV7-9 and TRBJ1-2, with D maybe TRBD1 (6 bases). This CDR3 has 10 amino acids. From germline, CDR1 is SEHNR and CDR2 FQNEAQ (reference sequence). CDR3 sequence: CASSLQGKPF. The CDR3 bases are TGTGCCAGCAGCTTACAGGGGAAGCCTTTC.

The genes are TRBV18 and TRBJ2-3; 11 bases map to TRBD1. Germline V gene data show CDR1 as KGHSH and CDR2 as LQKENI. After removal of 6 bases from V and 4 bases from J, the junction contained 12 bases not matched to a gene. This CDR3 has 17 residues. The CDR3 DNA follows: TGTGCCAGCTCCCTCAAACGGACAGGGGGCGTCGCAGATACGCAGTATTTT. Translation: CASSLKRTGGVADTQYF.

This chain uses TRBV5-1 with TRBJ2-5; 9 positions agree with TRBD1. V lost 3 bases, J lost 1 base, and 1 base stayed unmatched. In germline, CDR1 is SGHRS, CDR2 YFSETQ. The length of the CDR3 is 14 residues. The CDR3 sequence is CASSWGQGQETQYF. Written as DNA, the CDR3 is TGCGCCAGCAGCTGGGGACAGGGCCAAGAGACCCAGTACTTC.

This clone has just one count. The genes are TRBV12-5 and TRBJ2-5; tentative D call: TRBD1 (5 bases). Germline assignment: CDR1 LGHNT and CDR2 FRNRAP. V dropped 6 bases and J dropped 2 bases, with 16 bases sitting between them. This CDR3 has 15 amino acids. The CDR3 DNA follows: TGTGCTAGTGGGGCCAAGGGGCTCGCGCAAGAGACCCAGTACTTC. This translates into CASGAKGLAQETQYF.

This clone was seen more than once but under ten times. The CDR3 loop is CASSPLRGSRTEAFF. As DNA, the CDR3 is TGTGCCAGCAGCCCCCTCAGGGGAAGTCGGACTGAAGCTTTCTTT. V is TRBV9 and J is TRBJ1-1; a possible D gene is TRBD1 (6 bases). V lost 4 bases to trimming and J lost 5 bases, with 18 bases between them. Germline V gene sequence: CDR1 SGDLS, CDR2 YYNGEE. This CDR3 has 15 amino acids.

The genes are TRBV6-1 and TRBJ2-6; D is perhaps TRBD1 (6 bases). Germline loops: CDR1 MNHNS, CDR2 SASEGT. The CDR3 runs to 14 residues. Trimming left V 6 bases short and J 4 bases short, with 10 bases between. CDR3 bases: TGTGCCAGCAGCAGGGGTCCGGGGGCCAACGTCCTGACTTTC. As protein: CASSRGPGANVLTF.